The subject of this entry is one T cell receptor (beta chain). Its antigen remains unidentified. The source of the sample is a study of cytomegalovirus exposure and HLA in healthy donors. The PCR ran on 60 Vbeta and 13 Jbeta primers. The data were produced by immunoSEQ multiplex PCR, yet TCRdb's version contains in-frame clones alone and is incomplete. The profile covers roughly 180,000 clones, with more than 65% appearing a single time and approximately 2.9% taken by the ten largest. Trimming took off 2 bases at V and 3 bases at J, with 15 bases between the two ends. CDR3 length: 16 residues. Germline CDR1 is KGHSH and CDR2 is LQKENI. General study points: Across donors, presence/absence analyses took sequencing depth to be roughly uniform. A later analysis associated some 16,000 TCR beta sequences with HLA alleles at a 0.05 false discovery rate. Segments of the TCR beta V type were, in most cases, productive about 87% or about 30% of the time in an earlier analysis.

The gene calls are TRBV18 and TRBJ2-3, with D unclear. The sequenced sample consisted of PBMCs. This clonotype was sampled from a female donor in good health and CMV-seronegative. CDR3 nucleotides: TGTGCCAGCTCACCAATGTCCGGTTCTGCTACAGATACGCAGTATTTT. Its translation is CASSPMSGSATDTQYF.